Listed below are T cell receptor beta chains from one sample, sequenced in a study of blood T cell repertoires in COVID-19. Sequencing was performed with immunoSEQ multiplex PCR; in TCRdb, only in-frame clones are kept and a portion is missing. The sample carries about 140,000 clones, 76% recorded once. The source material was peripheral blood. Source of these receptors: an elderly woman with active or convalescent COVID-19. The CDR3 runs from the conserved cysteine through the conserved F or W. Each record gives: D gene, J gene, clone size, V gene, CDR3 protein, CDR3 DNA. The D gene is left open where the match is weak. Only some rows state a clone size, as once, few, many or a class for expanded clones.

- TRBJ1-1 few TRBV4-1 CASSPRGLDTEAFF TGCGCCAGCAGCCCAAGGGGTTTGGACACTGAAGCTTTCTTT
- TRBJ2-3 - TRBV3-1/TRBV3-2 CASSHGRGLTDTQYF TGTGCCAGCAGCCACGGCCGGGGACTCACAGATACGCAGTATTTT
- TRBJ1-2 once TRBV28 CASSLLRVERYGYTF TGTGCCAGCAGTTTATTGAGGGTTGAGCGCTATGGCTACACCTTC
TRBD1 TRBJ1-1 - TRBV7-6 CASSLQGANTEAFF TGTGCCAGCAGCTTACAGGGGGCGAACACTGAAGCTTTCTTT
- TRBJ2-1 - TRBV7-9 CASRASSDNEQFF TGTGCCAGCAGGGCCTCTTCCGACAATGAGCAGTTCTTC
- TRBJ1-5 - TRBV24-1 CATPDHLGGVFSNQPQHF TGTGCCACCCCCGACCATTTGGGGGGGGTCTTTAGCAATCAGCCCCAGCATTTT
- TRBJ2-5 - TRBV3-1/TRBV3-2 CASSQAVREETQYF TGTGCCAGCAGCCAAGCGGTGAGGGAAGAGACCCAGTACTTC
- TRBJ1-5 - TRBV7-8 CASSHGQHYQPQHF TGTGCCAGCAGCCACGGACAGCACTATCAGCCCCAGCATTTT
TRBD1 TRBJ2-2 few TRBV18 CASSLGQGGTGELFF TGTGCCAGCTCACTTGGACAGGGTGGCACCGGGGAGCTGTTTTTT
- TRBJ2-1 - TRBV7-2 CASSLGAGVSYNEQFF TGTGCCAGCAGCTTAGGTGCAGGGGTTTCCTACAATGAGCAGTTCTTC
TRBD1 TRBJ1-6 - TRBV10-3 CAISRDSNSPLHF TGTGCCATCAGCCGGGACAGCAATTCACCCCTCCACTTT
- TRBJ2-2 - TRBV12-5 CASGLVLGSGTGELFF TGTGCTAGTGGTTTGGTACTTGGTAGCGGCACCGGGGAGCTGTTTTTT
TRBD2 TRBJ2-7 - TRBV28 CASSLSGGGPSYEQYF TGTGCCAGCAGTTTATCAGGCGGGGGGCCCTCCTACGAGCAGTACTTC
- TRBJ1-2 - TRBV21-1 CASSDRGLWDGYTF TGTGCCAGCAGCGATAGGGGGCTTTGGGATGGCTACACCTTC
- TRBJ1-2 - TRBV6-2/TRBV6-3 CASSGQPDYGYTF TGTGCCAGCAGCGGACAGCCCGACTATGGCTACACCTTC
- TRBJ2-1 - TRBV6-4 CASSALTGGEQFF TGTGCCAGCAGTGCCTTAACGGGTGGTGAGCAGTTCTTC
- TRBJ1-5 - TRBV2 CASSAAASGNQPQHF TGTGCCAGCAGTGCAGCAGCTTCCGGCAATCAGCCCCAGCATTTT
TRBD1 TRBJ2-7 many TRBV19 CASSAPGQTVYEQYF TGTGCCAGTAGTGCTCCGGGACAGACAGTTTACGAGCAGTACTTC
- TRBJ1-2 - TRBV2 CASKEQGVSNYGYTF TGTGCCAGCAAGGAACAGGGAGTGTCTAACTATGGCTACACCTTC
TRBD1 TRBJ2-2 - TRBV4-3 CASSQGPGQGANTGELFF TGCGCCAGCAGCCAAGGACCGGGACAGGGAGCGAACACCGGGGAGCTGTTTTTT
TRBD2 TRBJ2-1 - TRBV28 CASRLAGGFYNEQFF TGTGCCAGCAGATTAGCGGGGGGTTTTTACAATGAGCAGTTCTTC
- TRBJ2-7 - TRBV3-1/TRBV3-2 CASSQAPGFSDFYEQCF TGTGCCAGCAGCCAAGCCCCGGGGTTCTCCGATTTCTACGAGCAGTGCTTC
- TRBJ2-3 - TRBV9 CASSVGSELSTDTQYF TGTGCCAGCAGCGTAGGTAGCGAGCTAAGCACAGATACGCAGTATTTT
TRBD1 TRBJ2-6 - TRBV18 CASSHGQGIVGANVLTF TGTGCCAGCTCACATGGACAGGGGATCGTTGGGGCCAACGTCCTGACTTTC
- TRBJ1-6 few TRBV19 CASRDQGIGSPLHF TGTGCCAGTAGAGATCAGGGGATAGGTTCACCCCTCCACTTT
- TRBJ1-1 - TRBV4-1 CASSQRGGAGGTEAFF TGCGCCAGCAGCCAAAGGGGAGGGGCGGGAGGCACTGAAGCTTTCTTT
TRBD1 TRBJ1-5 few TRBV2 CASRKQGGNNQPQHF TGTGCCAGCAGAAAACAGGGGGGAAACAATCAGCCCCAGCATTTT
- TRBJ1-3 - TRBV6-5 CASSPTLQGTIYF TGTGCCAGCAGTCCTACTTTACAGGGTACCATATATTTT
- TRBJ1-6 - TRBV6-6 CASRGQGDNSPLHF TGTGCCAGCAGGGGGCAGGGCGATAATTCACCCCTCCACTTT
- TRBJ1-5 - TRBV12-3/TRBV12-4 CASSLISGQPQHF TGTGCCAGCAGTTTAATATCGGGTCAGCCCCAGCATTTT
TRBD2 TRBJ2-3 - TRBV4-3 CASSQGLLGLGVTQYF TGCGCCAGCAGCCAAGGGCTGTTGGGACTAGGAGTTACGCAGTATTTT
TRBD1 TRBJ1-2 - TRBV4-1 CASSRQGSYGYTF TGCGCCAGCAGTCGACAGGGGAGCTATGGCTACACCTTC
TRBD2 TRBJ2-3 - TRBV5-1 CASSLELLAGGRDTQYF TGCGCCAGCAGCTTGGAACTACTAGCGGGGGGGCGGGATACGCAGTATTTT
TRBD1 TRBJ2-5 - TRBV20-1 CSASNQGEQETQYF TGCAGTGCTAGTAACCAGGGGGAGCAAGAGACCCAGTACTTC
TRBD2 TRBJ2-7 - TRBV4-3 CASSQTGTRLDEQYF TGCGCCAGCAGCCAGACCGGGACTAGGCTCGACGAGCAGTACTTC
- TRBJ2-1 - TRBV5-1 CASSTKRSSYNEQFF TGCGCCAGCAGCACGAAGCGGAGCTCCTACAATGAGCAGTTCTTC
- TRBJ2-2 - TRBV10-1 CASIRSGHAGELFF TGCGCCAGCATTAGGTCAGGGCATGCCGGGGAGCTGTTTTTT
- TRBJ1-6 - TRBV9 CASSSRQSNSPLHF TGTGCCAGCAGCTCCCGACAGTCCAATTCACCCCTCCACTTT
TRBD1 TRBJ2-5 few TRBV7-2 CASSSLRQGTGIPAQYF TGTGCCAGCAGCTCACTACGACAGGGGACCGGAATCCCCGCCCAGTACTTC
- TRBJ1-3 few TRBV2 CASSVSGGNTIYF TGTGCCAGCAGTGTCTCGGGAGGAAACACCATATATTTT
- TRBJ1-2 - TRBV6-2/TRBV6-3 CASSPSRGNYGYTF TGTGCCAGCAGCCCATCCAGGGGTAACTATGGCTACACCTTC
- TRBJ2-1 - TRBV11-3 CASSLDSSNEQFF TGTGCCAGCAGCTTAGACTCGAGTAATGAGCAGTTCTTC
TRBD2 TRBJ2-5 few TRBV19 CASSKPGLAGVETQYF TGTGCCAGTAGTAAACCGGGACTAGCGGGGGTAGAGACCCAGTACTTC
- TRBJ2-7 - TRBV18 CASSLSTGDYEQYF TGTGCCAGCTCACTATCGACAGGAGACTACGAGCAGTACTTC
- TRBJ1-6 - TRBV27 CASSLSQGHNSPLHF TGTGCCAGCAGTTTATCGCAGGGTCATAATTCACCCCTCCACTTT
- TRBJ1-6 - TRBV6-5 CASRNDRLPLHF TGTGCCAGCAGAAACGACAGATTACCCCTCCACTTT
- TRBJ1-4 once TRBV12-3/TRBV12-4 CASRDLPNEKLFF TGTGCCAGCAGGGACTTACCGAATGAAAAACTGTTTTTT